This T cell receptor (beta chain) was sequenced in a study of regulatory T cells in long-lasting Graves disease. Arm-PCR with iRepertoire HTBI primers amplified the CDR3 regions for these TCR beta libraries. TCRdb recomputed calls from the multiplex PCR reads with MiXCR, one row per CDR3 protein. The table lists 500,000 or so distinct CDR3 sequences, roughly 17% of them singletons. Time point denoted: newly diagnosed GD, antithyroid drugs for less than 3 months. Extracted PBMC RNA gave rise to the TCR library. Study-level points and caveats: With persistent disease, TRBV28, TRBJ1-2 and TRBJ2-5 were the favored segments.

On this clonotype: Its antigen is not identified.

Trimming stripped 7 bases from V and 3 bases from J, with 27 bases between. The CDR3 consists of 18 residues. In germline, CDR1 is MNHNS, CDR2 SASEGT. The same sample was also studied in work on T cells in Graves' hyperthyroidism and ophthalmopathy.

The sample here was peripheral blood mononuclear cells (PBMCs), taken at new diagnosis, from a patient treated with antithyroid drugs. The genes are TRBV6-1 and TRBJ2-5, with D tentatively TRBD1 or TRBD2 (6 bases each). The clonotype was recovered from a man in his forties with Graves disease. Written as DNA, the CDR3 is TGTGCCAGCACCCGGAAAGGGGGACTTAGCTGGAGGAAAGAGACCCAGTACTTC. It translates to CASTRKGGLSWRKETQYF.